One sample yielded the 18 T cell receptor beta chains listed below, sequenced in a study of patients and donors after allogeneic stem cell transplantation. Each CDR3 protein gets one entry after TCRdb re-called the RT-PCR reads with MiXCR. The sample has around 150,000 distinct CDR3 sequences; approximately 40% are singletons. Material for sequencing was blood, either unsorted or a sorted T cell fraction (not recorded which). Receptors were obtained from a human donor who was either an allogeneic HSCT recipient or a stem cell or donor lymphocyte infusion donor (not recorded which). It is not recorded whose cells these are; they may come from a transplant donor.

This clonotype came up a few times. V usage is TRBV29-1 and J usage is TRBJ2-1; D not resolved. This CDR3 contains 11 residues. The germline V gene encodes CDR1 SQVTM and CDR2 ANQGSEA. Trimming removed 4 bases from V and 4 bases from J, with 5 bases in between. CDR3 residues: CSVGPYNEQFF. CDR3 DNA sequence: TGCAGCGTTGGACCATACAATGAGCAGTTCTTC.

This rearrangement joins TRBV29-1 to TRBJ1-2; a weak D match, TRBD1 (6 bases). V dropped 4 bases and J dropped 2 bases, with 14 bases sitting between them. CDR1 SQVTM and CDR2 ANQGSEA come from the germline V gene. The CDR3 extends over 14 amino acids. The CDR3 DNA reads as TGCAGCGTTGTTGAGGGACAAGTCAACTATGGCTACACCTTC. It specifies CSVVEGQVNYGYTF.

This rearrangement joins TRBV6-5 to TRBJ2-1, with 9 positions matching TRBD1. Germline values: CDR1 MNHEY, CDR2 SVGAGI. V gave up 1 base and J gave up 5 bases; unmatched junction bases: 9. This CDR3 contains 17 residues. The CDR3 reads CASSYWNGQGTHNEQFF. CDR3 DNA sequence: TGTGCCAGCAGTTACTGGAATGGACAGGGGACCCACAATGAGCAGTTCTTC.

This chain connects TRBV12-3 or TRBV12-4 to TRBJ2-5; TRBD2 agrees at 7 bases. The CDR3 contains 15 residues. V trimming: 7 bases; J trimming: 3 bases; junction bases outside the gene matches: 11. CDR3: CASTIYGRGKETQYF. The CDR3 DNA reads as TGTGCCAGCACTATATACGGGCGGGGGAAAGAGACCCAGTACTTC.

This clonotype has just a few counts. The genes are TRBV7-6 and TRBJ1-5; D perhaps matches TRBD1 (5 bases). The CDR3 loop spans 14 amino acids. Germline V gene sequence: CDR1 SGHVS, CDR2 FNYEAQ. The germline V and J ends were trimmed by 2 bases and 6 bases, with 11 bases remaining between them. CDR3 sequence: CASSLTTRAQPQHF. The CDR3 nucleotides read TGTGCCAGCAGCTTAACAACCAGGGCTCAGCCCCAGCATTTT.

The CDR3 sequence: CASSYGTEAFF. As DNA, the CDR3 is TGTGCCAGCTCGTACGGCACTGAAGCTTTCTTT. The chain is built from TRBV12-3 or TRBV12-4 and TRBJ1-1, with no clear D. The CDR3 runs to 11 residues. The germline V and J ends were trimmed by 8 bases and 4 bases, with 8 bases remaining between them.

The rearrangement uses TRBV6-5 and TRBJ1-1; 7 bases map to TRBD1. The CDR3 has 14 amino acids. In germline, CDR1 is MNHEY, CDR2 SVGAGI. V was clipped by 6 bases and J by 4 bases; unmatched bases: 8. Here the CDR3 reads CASRETGPSTEAFF. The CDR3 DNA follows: TGTGCCAGCAGGGAGACAGGGCCGAGCACTGAAGCTTTCTTT.

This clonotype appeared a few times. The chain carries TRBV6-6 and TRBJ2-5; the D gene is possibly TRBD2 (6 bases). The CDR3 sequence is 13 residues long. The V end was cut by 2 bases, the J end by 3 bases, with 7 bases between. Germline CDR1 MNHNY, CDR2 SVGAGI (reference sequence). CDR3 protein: CASSYGEEETQYF. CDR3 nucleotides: TGTGCCAGCAGTTACGGGGAGGAAGAGACCCAGTACTTC.

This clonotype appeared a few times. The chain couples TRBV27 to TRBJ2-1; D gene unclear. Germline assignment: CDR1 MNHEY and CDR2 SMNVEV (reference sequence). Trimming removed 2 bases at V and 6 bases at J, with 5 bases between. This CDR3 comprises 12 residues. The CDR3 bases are TGTGCCAGCAGTTTAACTGGCAATGAGCAGTTCTTC. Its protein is CASSLTGNEQFF.

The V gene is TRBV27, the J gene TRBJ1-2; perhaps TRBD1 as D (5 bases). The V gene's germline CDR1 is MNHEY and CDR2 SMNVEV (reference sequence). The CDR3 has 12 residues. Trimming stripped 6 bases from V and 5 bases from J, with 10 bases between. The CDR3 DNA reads TGTGCCAGCAGGGGGGGAGGTTATGGCTACACCTTC. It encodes CASRGGGYGYTF.

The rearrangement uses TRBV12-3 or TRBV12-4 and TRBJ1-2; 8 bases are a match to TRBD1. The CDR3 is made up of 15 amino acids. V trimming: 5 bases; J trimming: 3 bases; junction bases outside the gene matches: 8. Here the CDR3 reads CASSPRTGRDYGYTF. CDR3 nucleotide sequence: TGTGCCAGCAGTCCTAGGACAGGGAGGGACTATGGCTACACCTTC.

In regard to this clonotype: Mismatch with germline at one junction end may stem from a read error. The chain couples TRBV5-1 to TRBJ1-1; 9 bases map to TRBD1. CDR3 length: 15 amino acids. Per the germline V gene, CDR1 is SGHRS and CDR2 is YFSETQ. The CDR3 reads CSSSSSMGQGLEAFF. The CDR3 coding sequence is TGCTCCAGCAGCTCCTCAATGGGACAGGGCCTTGAAGCTTTCTTT.

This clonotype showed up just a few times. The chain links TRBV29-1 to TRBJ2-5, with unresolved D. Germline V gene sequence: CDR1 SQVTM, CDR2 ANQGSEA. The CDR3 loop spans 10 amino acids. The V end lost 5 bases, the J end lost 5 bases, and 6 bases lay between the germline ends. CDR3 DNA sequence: TGCAGCGTTCTCGACGAGACCCAGTACTTC. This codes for CSVLDETQYF.

The DNA of the CDR3 is TGTGCCAGCACCCAACTTCGGGCCCTGGGGGAAGCTTTCTTT. As protein: CASTQLRALGEAFF. The chain has TRBV6-5 and TRBJ1-1, with D uncertain. The V gene lost 7 bases and the J gene lost 8 bases, with 20 bases spanning the gap. Germline V gene lookup returns CDR1 MNHEY and CDR2 SVGAGI. The CDR3 sequence is 14 residues long.

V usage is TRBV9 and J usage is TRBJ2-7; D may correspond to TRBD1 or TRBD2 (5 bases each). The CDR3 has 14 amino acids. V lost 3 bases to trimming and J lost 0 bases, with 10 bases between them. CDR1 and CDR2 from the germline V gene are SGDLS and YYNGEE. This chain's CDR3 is CASSGGRSSYEQYF. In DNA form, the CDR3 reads TGTGCCAGCAGCGGGGGACGAAGCTCCTACGAGCAGTACTTC.

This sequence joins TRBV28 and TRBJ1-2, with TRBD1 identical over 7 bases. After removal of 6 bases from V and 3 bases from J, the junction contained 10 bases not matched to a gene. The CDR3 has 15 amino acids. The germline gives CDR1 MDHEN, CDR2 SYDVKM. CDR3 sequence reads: CASRAQTGFYYGYTF. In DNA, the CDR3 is TGTGCCAGCAGAGCTCAGACAGGGTTCTACTATGGCTACACCTTC.

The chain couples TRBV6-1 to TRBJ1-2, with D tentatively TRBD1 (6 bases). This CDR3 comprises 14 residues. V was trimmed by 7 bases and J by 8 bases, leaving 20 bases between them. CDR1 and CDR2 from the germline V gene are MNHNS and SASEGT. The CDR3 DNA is TGTGCCAGCATATCACCAGGGGATTTCGGAGGCTACACCTTC. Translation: CASISPGDFGGYTF.

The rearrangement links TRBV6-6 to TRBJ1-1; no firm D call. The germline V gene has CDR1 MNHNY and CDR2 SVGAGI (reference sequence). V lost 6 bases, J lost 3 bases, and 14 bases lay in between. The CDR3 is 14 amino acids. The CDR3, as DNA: TGTGCCAGCAGCCTAAAACACGTCCACACTGAAGCTTTCTTT. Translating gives CASSLKHVHTEAFF.